This TCR beta chain was recorded in a study of T cells expressing NK-cell markers. Overall study results and limits: In a handful of donors, these clonotypes also led the CD3+CD56-NKG2C+ fraction.

TCRdb re-called the 5' RACE reads, yielding one record per CDR3 amino acid sequence without DNA. The listing contains about 21,000 distinct CDR3 sequences. The length of the CDR3 is 14 residues. The germline V gene has CDR1 MNHEY and CDR2 SMNVEV (reference sequence). Points on this clonotype: No antigen is known for it.

The V call is TRBV27, the J call TRBJ2-7. The sequenced sample was blood T cells: a sorted CD56 or NKG2C T cell subset, CD4+ or CD8+ T cells, or bulk PBMC T cells (not recorded which). The receptor was derived from a man aged 18 to 70 in good health. The CDR3: CASSFVGDSYEQYF.